Below, 8 T cell receptor beta chains from the same sample are listed, as sequenced in a study of long-term antiretroviral therapy in people with HIV. They ran version v3.0 of the immunoSEQ assay at survey level. Only in-frame clones appear in the TCRdb table, and some are missing; sequencing was by immunoSEQ multiplex PCR. The sample comprises tens of thousands of clones, 88% of which are singletons, and around 6% rests with the top ten. Source: unsorted PBMCs, taken 0.6 years after starting antiretroviral therapy. The receptors originated from a man aged 55 to 70 with HIV.

The genes are TRBV7-9 and TRBJ1-3; D is perhaps TRBD1 (6 bases). V was cut by 5 bases and J by 0 bases, with 14 bases left in between. The CDR3 extends over 16 amino acids. From germline, CDR1 is SEHNR and CDR2 FQNEAQ (reference sequence). The DNA for the CDR3 is TGTGCCAGCAGCCTGCAGGGGACTTACTCTGGAAACACCATATATTTT. As protein: CASSLQGTYSGNTIYF. The variable domain in full, completed from reference TRBV7-9 and TRBJ1-3, reads DTGVSQNPRHKITKRGQNVTFRCDPISEHNRLYWYRQTLGQGPEFLTYFQNEAQLEKSRLLSDRFSAERPKGSFSTLEIQRTEQGDSAMYLCASSLQGTYSGNTIYFGEGSWLTVV.

V gene TRBV5-1 combines with J gene TRBJ1-1, with D unresolved. The CDR3 contains 15 residues. The V end lost 3 bases, the J end lost 6 bases, and 18 bases lay between the germline ends. The V gene's germline CDR1 is SGHRS and CDR2 YFSETQ. CDR3 coding DNA: TGCGCCAGCAGCTCCCTAGGTGGGGTCGGGGCTGAAGCTTTCTTT. Amino acids: CASSSLGGVGAEAFF.

This clone was seen a few times. The rearrangement links TRBV2 to TRBJ1-5, with D perhaps matching TRBD1 (5 bases). V lost 6 bases, J lost 2 bases, and 17 bases lay in between. The CDR3 covers 16 residues. Per the germline V gene, CDR1 is SNHLY and CDR2 is FYNNEI. The chain's CDR3 is CASSKQGKWGNQPQHF. Here the CDR3 DNA reads TGTGCCAGCAGCAAGCAGGGAAAATGGGGCAATCAGCCCCAGCATTTT. The variable domain in full, completed from reference TRBV2 and TRBJ1-5, reads EPEVTQTPSHQVTQMGQEVILRCVPISNHLYFYWYRQILGQKVEFLVSFYNNEISEKSEIFDDQFSVERPDGSNFTLKIRSTKLEDSAMYFCASSKQGKWGNQPQHFGDGTRLSIL.

The chain links TRBV29-1 to TRBJ2-3; D uncertain. CDR3 length equals 12 residues. The V end lost 0 bases, the J end lost 3 bases, and 4 bases lay between the germline ends. The germline gives CDR1 SQVTM, CDR2 ANQGSEA. The CDR3 coding sequence is TGCAGCGTTGAAGATCTTACAGATACGCAGTATTTT. This encodes CSVEDLTDTQYF.

V and J are TRBV7-3 and TRBJ2-7; no firm D call. Between the trimmed V and J ends, which lost 2 bases and 4 bases, there was a span of 21 bases. CDR1 is SGHTA, CDR2 FQGTGA, per germline. The CDR3 runs 17 residues. The CDR3 DNA reads as TGTGCCAGCAGCTTAGCCCCTCCCTCAGGTGGCCTGTACGAGCAGTACTTC. It encodes CASSLAPPSGGLYEQYF.

V gene TRBV4-2 combines with J gene TRBJ2-1, with 7 bases that match TRBD2. The CDR3 extends over 16 amino acids. V lost 0 bases, J lost 4 bases, and 6 bases stayed unmatched. Germline V gene sequence: CDR1 LGHNA, CDR2 YNFKEQ. The CDR3 here is CASSQEIEAGYNEQFF. Here the CDR3 DNA reads TGTGCCAGCAGCCAAGAAATCGAAGCGGGGTACAATGAGCAGTTCTTC.

The gene calls are TRBV10-2 and TRBJ2-1; TRBD2 agrees at 14 bases. The CDR3 spans 17 residues. Germline loops: CDR1 WSHSY, CDR2 SAAADI. Trimming took 6 bases from V and 1 from J; bases not matched to a gene: 5. This chain's CDR3 is CASRRTSGRRSYNEQFF. CDR3 sequence (DNA): TGCGCCAGCAGAAGGACTAGCGGGAGGCGGTCCTACAATGAGCAGTTCTTC.

The chain employs TRBV4-3 and TRBJ2-7; unclear D gene. The CDR3 loop spans 16 amino acids. Trimming left V 2 bases short and J 2 bases short, with 16 bases between. Germline CDR1 and CDR2: LGHNA and YSLEER. The CDR3 reads CASSQIWGTATYEQYF. The CDR3 nucleotides are TGCGCCAGCAGCCAAATATGGGGTACAGCAACCTACGAGCAGTACTTC.